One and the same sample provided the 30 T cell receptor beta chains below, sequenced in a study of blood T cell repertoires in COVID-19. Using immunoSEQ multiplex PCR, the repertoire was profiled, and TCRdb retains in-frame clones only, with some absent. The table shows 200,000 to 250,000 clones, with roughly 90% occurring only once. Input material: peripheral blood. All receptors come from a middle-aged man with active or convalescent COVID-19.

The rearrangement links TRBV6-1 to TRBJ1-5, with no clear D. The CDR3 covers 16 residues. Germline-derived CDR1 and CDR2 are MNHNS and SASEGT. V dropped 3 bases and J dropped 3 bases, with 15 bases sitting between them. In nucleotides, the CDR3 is TGTGCCAGCAGTGATCAAGGAGAGCCACTCAATCAGCCCCAGCATTTT. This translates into CASSDQGEPLNQPQHF.

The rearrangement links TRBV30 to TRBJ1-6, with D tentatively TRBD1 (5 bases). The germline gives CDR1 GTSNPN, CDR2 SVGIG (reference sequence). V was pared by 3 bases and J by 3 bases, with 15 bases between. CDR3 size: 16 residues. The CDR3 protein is CAWSGGPGVYNSPLHF. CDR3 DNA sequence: TGTGCCTGGAGCGGGGGACCTGGGGTCTATAATTCACCCCTCCACTTT. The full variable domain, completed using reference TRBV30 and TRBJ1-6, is SQTIHQWPATLVQPVGSPLSLECTVEGTSNPNLYWYRQAAGRGLQLLFYSVGIGQISSEVPQNLSASRPQDRQFILSSKKLLLSDSGFYLCAWSGGPGVYNSPLHFGNGTRLTVT.

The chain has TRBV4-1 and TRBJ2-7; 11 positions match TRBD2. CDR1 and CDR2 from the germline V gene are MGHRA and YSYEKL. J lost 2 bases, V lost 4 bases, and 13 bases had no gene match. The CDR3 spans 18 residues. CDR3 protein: CASSRAFPGLAVTYEQYF. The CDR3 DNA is TGCGCCAGCAGCCGCGCCTTCCCGGGACTAGCGGTGACCTACGAGCAGTACTTC.

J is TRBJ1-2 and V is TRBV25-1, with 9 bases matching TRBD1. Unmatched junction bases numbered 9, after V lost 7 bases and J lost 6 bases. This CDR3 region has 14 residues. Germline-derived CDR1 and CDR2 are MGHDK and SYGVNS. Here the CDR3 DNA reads TGTGCCAGCACCTCAGCTAGGACAGGGGATGGCTACACCTTC. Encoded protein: CASTSARTGDGYTF.

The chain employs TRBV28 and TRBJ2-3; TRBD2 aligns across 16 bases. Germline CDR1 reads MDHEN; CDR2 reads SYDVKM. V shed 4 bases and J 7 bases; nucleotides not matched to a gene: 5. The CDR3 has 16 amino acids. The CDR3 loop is CASSSGLAGGQNTQYF. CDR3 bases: TGTGCCAGCAGTTCGGGACTAGCGGGGGGGCAGAATACGCAGTATTTT.

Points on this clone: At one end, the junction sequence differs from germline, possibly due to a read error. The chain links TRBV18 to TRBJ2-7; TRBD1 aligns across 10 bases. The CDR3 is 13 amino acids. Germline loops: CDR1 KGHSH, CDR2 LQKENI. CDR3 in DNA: TGTGCCAGCTTACCAGGGACAGGGGACGAGCAGTACTTC. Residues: CASLPGTGDEQYF.

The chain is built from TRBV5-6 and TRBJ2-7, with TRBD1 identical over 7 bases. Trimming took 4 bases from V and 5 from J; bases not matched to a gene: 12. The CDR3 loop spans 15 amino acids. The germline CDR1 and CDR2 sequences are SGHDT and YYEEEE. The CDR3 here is CASSLPTGWSDEQYF. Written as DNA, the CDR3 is TGTGCCAGCAGCCTACCGACAGGGTGGAGTGACGAGCAGTACTTC. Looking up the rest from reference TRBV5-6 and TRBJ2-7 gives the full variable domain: DAGVTQSPTHLIKTRGQQVTLRCSPKSGHDTVSWYQQALGQGPQFIFQYYEEEERQRGNFPDRFSGHQFPNYSSELNVNALLLGDSALYLCASSLPTGWSDEQYFGPGTRLTVT.

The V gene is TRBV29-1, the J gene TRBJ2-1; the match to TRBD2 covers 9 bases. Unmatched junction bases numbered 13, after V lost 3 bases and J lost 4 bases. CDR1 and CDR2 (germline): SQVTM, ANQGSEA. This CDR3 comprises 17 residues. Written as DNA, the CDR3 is TGCAGCGTTGAGGGGCTATGGTCTAGCGGGGCGTACAATGAGCAGTTCTTC. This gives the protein CSVEGLWSSGAYNEQFF.

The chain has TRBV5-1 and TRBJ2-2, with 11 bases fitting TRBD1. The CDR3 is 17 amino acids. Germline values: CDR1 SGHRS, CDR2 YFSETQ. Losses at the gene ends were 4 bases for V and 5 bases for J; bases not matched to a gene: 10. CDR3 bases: TGCGCCAGCAGCCCTCCTGGACAGGGGGCCAGGACCGGGGAGCTGTTTTTT. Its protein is CASSPPGQGARTGELFF.

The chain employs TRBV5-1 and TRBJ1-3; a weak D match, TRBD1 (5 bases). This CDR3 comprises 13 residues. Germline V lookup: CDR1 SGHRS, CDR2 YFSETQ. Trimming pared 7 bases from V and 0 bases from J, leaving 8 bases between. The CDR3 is CASSTDSGNTIYF. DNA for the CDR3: TGCGCCAGCTCGACAGACTCTGGAAACACCATATATTTT.

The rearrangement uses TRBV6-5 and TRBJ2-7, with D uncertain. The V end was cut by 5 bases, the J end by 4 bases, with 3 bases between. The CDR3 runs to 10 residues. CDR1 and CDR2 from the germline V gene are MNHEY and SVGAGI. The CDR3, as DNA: TGTGCCAGCAGTCTGTACGAGCAGTACTTC. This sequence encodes CASSLYEQYF.

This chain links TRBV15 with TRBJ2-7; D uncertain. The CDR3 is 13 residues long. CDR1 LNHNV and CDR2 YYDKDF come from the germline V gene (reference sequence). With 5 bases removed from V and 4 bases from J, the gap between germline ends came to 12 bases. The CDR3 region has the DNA TGTGCCACCAGCCCCCATGGCTCTTACGAGCAGTACTTC. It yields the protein CATSPHGSYEQYF.

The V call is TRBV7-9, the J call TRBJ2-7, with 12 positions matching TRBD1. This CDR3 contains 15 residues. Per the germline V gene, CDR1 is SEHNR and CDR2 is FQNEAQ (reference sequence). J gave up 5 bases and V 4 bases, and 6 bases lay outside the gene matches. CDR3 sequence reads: CASSSTGTGGDEQYF. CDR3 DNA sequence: TGTGCCAGCAGCTCCACCGGGACAGGGGGCGACGAGCAGTACTTC.

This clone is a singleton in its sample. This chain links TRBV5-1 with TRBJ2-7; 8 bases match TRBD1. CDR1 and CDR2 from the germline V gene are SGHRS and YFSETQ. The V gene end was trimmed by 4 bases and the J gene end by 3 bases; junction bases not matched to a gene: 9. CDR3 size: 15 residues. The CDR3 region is CASSVGGDRLYEQYF. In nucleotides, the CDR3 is TGCGCCAGCAGCGTAGGTGGGGACAGGCTCTACGAGCAGTACTTC.

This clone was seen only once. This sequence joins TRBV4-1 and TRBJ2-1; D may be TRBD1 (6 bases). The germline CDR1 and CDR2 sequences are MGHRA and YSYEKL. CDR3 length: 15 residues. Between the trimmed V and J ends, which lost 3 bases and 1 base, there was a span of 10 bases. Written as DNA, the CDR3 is TGCGCCAGCAGCCAGACGAGGGGGTCCTACAATGAGCAGTTCTTC. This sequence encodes CASSQTRGSYNEQFF.

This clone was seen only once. DNA for the CDR3: TGTGCCAGCAGCTTAAGGGGGACAGGGAGCGCTTTCTTT. This gives the protein CASSLRGTGSAFF. V gene TRBV7-2 combines with J gene TRBJ1-1, with 9 nucleotides matching TRBD1. The V gene's germline CDR1 is SGHTA and CDR2 FQGNSA. This CDR3 has 13 residues. J gave up 11 bases and V 2 bases, and 6 bases lay outside the gene matches.

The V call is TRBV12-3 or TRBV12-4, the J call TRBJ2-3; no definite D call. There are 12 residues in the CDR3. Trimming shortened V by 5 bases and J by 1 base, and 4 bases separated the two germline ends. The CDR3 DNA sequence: TGTGCCAGCAGTCCCGGCACAGATACGCAGTATTTT. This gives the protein CASSPGTDTQYF.

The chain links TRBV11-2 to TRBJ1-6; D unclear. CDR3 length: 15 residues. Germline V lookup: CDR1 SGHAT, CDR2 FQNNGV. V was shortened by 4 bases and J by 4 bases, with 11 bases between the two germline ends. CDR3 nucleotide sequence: TGTGCCAGCAGCTCCCAGTCCGGGTATAATTCACCCCTCCACTTT. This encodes CASSSQSGYNSPLHF.

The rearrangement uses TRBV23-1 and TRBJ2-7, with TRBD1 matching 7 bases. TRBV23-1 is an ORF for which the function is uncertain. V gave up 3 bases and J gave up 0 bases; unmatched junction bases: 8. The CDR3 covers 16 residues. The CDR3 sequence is CASSQTWDSSSYEQYF. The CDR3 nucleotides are TGCGCCAGCAGTCAGACCTGGGACAGTAGCTCCTACGAGCAGTACTTC.

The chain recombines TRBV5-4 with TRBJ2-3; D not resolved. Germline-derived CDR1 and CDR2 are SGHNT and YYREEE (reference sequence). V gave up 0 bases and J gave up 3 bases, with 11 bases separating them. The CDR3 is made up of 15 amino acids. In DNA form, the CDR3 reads TGTGCCAGCAGCTTGGTTCCAGGCCGAACAGATACGCAGTATTTT. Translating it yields CASSLVPGRTDTQYF.

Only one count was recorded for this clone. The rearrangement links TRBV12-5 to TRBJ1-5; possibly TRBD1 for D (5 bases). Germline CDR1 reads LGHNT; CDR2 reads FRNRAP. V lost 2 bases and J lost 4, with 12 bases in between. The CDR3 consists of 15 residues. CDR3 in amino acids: CASGLPQGINQPQHF. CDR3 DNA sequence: TGTGCTAGTGGTTTGCCTCAGGGAATTAATCAGCCCCAGCATTTT.

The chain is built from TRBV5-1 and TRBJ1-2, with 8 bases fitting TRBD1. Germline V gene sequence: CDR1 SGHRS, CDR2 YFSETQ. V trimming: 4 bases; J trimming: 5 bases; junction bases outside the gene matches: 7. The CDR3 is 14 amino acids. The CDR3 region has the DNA TGCGCCAGCAGCGGAGGACAGGGCCTTTATGGCTACACCTTC. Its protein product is CASSGGQGLYGYTF.

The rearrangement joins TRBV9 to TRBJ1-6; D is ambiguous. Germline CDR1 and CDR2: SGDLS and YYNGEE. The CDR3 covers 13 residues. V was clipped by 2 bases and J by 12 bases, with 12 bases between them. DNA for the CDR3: TGTGCCAGCAGCGTGCGGGGAGTGGGACCCCTCCACTTT. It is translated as CASSVRGVGPLHF.

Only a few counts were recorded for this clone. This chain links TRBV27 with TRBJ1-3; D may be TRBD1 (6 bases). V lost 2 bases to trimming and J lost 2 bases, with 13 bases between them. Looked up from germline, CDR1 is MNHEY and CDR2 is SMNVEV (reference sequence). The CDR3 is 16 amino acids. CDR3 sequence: CASSLTGYNPGNTIYF. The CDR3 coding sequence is TGTGCCAGCAGTTTAACAGGGTACAATCCTGGAAACACCATATATTTT.

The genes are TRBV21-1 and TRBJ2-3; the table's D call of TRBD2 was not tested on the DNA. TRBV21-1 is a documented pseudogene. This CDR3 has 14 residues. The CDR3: CASSRRGCTDTQYF. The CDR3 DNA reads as TGTGCCAGCAGCAGGAGGGGATGCACAGATACGCAGTATTTT.

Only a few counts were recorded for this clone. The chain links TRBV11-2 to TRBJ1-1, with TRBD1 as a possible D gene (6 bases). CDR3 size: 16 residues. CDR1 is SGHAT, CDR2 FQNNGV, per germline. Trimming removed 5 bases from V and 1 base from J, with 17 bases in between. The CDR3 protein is CASSRSEGGANTEAFF. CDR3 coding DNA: TGTGCCAGCAGCCGTTCCGAAGGGGGGGCGAACACTGAAGCTTTCTTT.

This chain's CDR3 is CASSLKQGATGNTIYF. In nucleotides, the CDR3 is TGTGCCAGCAGCTTAAAGCAGGGGGCAACAGGAAACACCATATATTTT. This sequence joins TRBV7-6 and TRBJ1-3, with 8 bases that match TRBD1. Germline loops: CDR1 SGHVS, CDR2 FNYEAQ. J lost 4 bases, V lost 2 bases, and 7 bases had no gene match. The CDR3 contains 16 residues.

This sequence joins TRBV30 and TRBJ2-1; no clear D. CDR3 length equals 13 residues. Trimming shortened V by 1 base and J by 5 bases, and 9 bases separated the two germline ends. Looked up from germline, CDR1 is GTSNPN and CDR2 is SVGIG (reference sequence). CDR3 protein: CAWSGWPDNEQFF. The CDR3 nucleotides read TGTGCCTGGAGTGGGTGGCCAGACAATGAGCAGTTCTTC.

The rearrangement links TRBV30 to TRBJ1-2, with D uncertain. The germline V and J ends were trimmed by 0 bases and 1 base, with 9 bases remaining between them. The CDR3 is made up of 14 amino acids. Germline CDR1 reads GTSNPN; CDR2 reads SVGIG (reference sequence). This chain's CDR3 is CAWSVRGLNYGYTF. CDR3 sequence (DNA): TGTGCCTGGAGTGTACGCGGCCTTAACTATGGCTACACCTTC.

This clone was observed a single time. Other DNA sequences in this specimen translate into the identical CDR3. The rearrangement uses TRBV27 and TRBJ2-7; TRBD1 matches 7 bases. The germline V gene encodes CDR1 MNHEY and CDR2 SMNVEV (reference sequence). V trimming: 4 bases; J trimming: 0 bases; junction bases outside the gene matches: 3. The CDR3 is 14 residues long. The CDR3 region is CASSSRDSSYEQYF. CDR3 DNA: TGTGCCAGCAGTTCCCGGGACAGCTCCTACGAGCAGTACTTC.